This entry concerns a single T cell receptor beta chain. What it binds is unknown. The source of the sample is a study of T cell responses to AZD1222 COVID-19 vaccine. The CDR3 contains 13 residues. In germline, CDR1 is GTSNPN, CDR2 SVGIG (reference sequence). The J segment lost 10 bases and the V segment lost 2 bases, leaving 2 bases of the junction unmatched. Some clones are missing from TCRdb's copy, which holds only in-frame ones; the method was immunoSEQ multiplex PCR. Of fewer than 130,000 clones detected, approximately 90% appear once; the ten largest clones hold 2.5% to 3.5%. Study outcomes and limitations: At study baseline, merely about 6 AZD1222 recipients were seropositive. Variant regions that are unmutated are reportedly the target of nearly half of spike-specific TCRs. Spike-specific TCR repertoires showed rising breadth and depth after two AZD1222 doses. A mostly white British donor set with more females was recruited, and clonal diversity was possibly underestimated.

The sequencing used peripheral blood, collected on day 0 of AZD1222 vaccination. J is TRBJ1-6 and V is TRBV30, with TRBD1 identical over 10 bases. The TCR originated in an adult in good health. Here the CDR3 reads CAWSRTGGSPLHF. The CDR3 coding sequence is TGTGCCTGGAGTCGGACAGGGGGATCACCCCTCCACTTT.